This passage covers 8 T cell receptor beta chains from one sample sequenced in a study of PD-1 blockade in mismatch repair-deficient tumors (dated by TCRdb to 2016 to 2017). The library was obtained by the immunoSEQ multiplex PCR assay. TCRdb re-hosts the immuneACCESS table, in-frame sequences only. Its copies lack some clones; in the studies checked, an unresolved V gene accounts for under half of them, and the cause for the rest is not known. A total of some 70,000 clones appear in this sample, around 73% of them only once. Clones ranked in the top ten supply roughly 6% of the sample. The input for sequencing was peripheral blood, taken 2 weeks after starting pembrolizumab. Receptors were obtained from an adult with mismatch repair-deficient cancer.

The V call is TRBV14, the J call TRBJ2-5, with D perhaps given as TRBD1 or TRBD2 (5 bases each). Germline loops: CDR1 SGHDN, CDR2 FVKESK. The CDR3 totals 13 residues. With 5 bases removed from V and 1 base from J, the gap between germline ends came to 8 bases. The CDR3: CASSRDPQETQYF. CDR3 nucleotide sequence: TGTGCCAGCAGCAGGGACCCCCAAGAGACCCAGTACTTC.

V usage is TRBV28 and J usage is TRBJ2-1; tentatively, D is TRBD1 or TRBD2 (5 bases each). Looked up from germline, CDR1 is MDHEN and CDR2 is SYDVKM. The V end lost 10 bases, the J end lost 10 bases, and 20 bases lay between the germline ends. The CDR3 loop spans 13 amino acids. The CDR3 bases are TGTGCCACCCAAGAGGGGCAGGTCGCCGAGCAGTTCTTC. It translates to CATQEGQVAEQFF.

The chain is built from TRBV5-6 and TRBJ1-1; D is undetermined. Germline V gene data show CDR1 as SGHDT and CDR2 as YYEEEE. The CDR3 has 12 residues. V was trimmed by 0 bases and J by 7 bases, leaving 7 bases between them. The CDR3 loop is CASSLGRDEAFF. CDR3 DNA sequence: TGTGCCAGCAGCTTGGGCAGAGATGAAGCTTTCTTT.

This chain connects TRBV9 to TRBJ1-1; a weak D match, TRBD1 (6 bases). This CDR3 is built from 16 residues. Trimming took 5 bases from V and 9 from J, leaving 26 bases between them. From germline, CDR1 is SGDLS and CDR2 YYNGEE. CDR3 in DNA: TGTGCCAGCAGTAAACCTACAGGGACGGGGAGGAAAAAAGCTTTCTTT. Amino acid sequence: CASSKPTGTGRKKAFF.

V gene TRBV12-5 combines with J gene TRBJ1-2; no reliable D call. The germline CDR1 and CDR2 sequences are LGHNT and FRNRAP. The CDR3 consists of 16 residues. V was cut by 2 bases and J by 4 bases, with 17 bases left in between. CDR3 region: CASGLRRSLSFYGYTF. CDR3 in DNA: TGTGCTAGTGGTTTGAGGCGTTCACTATCCTTCTATGGCTACACCTTC.

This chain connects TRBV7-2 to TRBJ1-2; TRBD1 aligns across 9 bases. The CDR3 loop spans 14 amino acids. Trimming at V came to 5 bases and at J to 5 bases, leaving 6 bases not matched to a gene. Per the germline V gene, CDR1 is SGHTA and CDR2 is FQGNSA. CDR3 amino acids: CASSPDRGGYGYTF. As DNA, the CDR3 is TGTGCCAGCAGCCCGGACAGGGGAGGGTATGGCTACACCTTC.

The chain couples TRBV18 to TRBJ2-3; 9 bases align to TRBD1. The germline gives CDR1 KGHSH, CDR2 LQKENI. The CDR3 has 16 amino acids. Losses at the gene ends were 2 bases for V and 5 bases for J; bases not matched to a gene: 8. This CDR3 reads CASSPRDRDSGDTQYF. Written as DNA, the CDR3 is TGTGCCAGCTCACCAAGGGACAGGGATTCTGGAGATACGCAGTATTTT.

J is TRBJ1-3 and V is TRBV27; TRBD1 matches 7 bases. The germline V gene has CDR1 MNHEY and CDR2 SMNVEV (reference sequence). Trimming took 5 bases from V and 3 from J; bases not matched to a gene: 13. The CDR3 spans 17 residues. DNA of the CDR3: TGTGCCAGCAGTCTCACCCAGGGGGGGGCCGATGGAAACACCATATATTTT. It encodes CASSLTQGGADGNTIYF.